These 18 T cell receptor beta chains were all obtained from the same sample, sequenced in a study of spatial heterogeneity in lung cancer. In TCRdb, the 5' RACE reads were re-called with MiXCR into one record per CDR3 protein. The sample contains tens of thousands of distinct CDR3 sequences, under 25% of which appear only once. The time point denotes: sample taken at primary tumor resection. Extraction of whole RNA from tumor, nontumor lung or frozen PBMC preceded unsorted sequencing. The specimen comprised PBMCs, sampled at surgery. These receptors were obtained from a male donor with early-stage non-small cell lung cancer.

The chain couples TRBV6-2 or TRBV6-3 to TRBJ2-3, with 8 bases that match TRBD1. J was trimmed by 4 bases and V by 7 bases; bases with no gene match: 7. The length of the CDR3 is 14 residues. Germline V gives CDR1 MNHEY, CDR2 SVGEGT. CDR3 in DNA: TGTGCCAGCAATTCTCGGACAGGGTCAGATACGCAGTATTTT. It specifies CASNSRTGSDTQYF.

This clonotype was detected only a few times. The rearrangement uses TRBV3-1 and TRBJ1-1; D is uncertain. This CDR3 has 11 amino acids. Per germline, CDR1 LGHDT and CDR2 YNNKEL (reference sequence). V shed 3 bases and J shed 8 bases, with 7 bases lying between them. Here the CDR3 reads CASSQTAEAFF. CDR3 sequence (DNA): TGTGCCAGCAGCCAGACGGCAGAAGCTTTCTTT. Together with reference TRBV3-1 and TRBJ1-1, the CDR3 gives the full variable domain: DTAVSQTPKYLVTQMGNDKSIKCEQNLGHDTMYWYKQDSKKFLKIMFSYNNKELIINETVPNRFSPKSPDKAHLNLHINSLELGDSAVYFCASSQTAEAFFGQGTRLTVV.

This clonotype was picked up a small number of times. The rearrangement joins TRBV28 to TRBJ2-7; D unclear. Trimming pared 1 base from V and 1 base from J, leaving 8 bases between. The CDR3 loop spans 14 amino acids. In germline, CDR1 is MDHEN, CDR2 SYDVKM. The chain's CDR3 is CASSLFPNSYEQYF. Written as DNA, the CDR3 is TGTGCCAGCAGTTTATTTCCGAATTCCTACGAGCAGTACTTC.

This clonotype was seen repeatedly, ten times or more. This chain links TRBV20-1 with TRBJ2-3; a possible D gene is TRBD2 (5 bases). The CDR3 covers 14 residues. V was pared by 1 base and J by 1 base, with 9 bases between. The germline V gene encodes CDR1 DFQATT and CDR2 SNEGSKA (reference sequence). The CDR3 DNA follows: TGCAGTGCTAGAGTTTCCGGGGGCACAGATACGCAGTATTTT. Encoded protein: CSARVSGGTDTQYF.

This clonotype came up a few times. J is TRBJ2-1 and V is TRBV6-6; TRBD1 matches at 9 bases. V was pared by 7 bases and J by 6 bases, with 7 bases of the junction left unmatched. CDR1 and CDR2 (germline): MNHNY, SVGAGI (reference sequence). The CDR3 sequence is 14 residues long. The CDR3 coding sequence is TGTGCCAGCATAAGGGACAGGGATTTCAATGAGCAGTTCTTC. Amino acid sequence: CASIRDRDFNEQFF.

The rearrangement joins TRBV28 to TRBJ2-1, with D tentatively TRBD1 or TRBD2 (5 bases each). Germline CDR1 reads MDHEN; CDR2 reads SYDVKM. The CDR3 contains 14 residues. The ends were cut back, 7 bases at V and 0 bases at J, with 10 bases in the middle. The CDR3 reads CASIPGGSYNEQFF. CDR3 bases: TGTGCCAGCATCCCTGGGGGCTCCTACAATGAGCAGTTCTTC.

This clonotype came up a few times. The chain uses TRBV7-2 and TRBJ1-3, with TRBD1 as a possible D gene (6 bases). The CDR3 extends over 14 amino acids. V lost 5 bases and J 9 bases, leaving 17 bases between the germline ends. CDR1 is SGHTA, CDR2 FQGNSA, per germline. CDR3 sequence (DNA): TGTGCCAGCAGCGTCCTTACAGGGAACCCCACCATATATTTT. The encoded protein is CASSVLTGNPTIYF.

The chain joins TRBV5-5 to TRBJ2-7; D unclear. The CDR3 has 14 residues. The V gene lost 0 bases and the J gene lost 2 bases, with 9 bases spanning the gap. The V gene's germline CDR1 is SGHKS and CDR2 YYEKEE (reference sequence). The CDR3 is CASSLVPNAYEQYF. DNA of the CDR3: TGTGCCAGCAGCTTGGTTCCAAATGCCTACGAGCAGTACTTC.

Only a few counts were recorded for this clonotype. The chain uses TRBV6-2 or TRBV6-3 and TRBJ1-4; D gene unclear. The CDR3 has 14 residues. Trimming pared 8 bases from V and 8 bases from J, leaving 18 bases between. The germline CDR1 and CDR2 sequences are MNHEY and SVGEGT. The CDR3 loop is CASDGGGGGEKLFF. CDR3 in DNA: TGTGCCAGCGATGGAGGCGGAGGAGGGGAAAAACTGTTTTTT.

The chain employs TRBV7-9 and TRBJ2-1, with TRBD2 identical over 11 bases. With 3 bases clipped from V and 5 bases from J, the junction kept 3 bases outside the gene matches. The V gene's germline CDR1 is SEHNR and CDR2 FQNEAQ (reference sequence). The CDR3 length is 15 residues. The CDR3 region has the DNA TGTGCCAGCAGCTTGACTAGCGGGACTGACAATGAGCAGTTCTTC. Its protein product is CASSLTSGTDNEQFF.

This clonotype showed up just a few times. This rearrangement joins TRBV5-1 to TRBJ2-3; D not resolved. V shed 3 bases and J shed 0 bases, with 5 bases lying between them. CDR1 SGHRS and CDR2 YFSETQ come from the germline V gene. This CDR3 has 13 residues. The CDR3 protein is CASSSPSTDTQYF. The CDR3 region has the DNA TGCGCCAGCAGCTCTCCTAGCACAGATACGCAGTATTTT.

By sample share, this clonotype is medium-sized. This chain connects TRBV5-1 to TRBJ2-1, with 11 bases matching TRBD2. Looked up from germline, CDR1 is SGHRS and CDR2 is YFSETQ. Trimming took 5 bases from V and 2 from J; bases not matched to a gene: 3. CDR3 length: 15 amino acids. The CDR3 DNA reads TGCGCCAGCAGTCCGACTAGCGGGGCCTACAATGAGCAGTTCTTC. Protein: CASSPTSGAYNEQFF.

This chain joins TRBV28 and TRBJ1-5; D remains ambiguous. Trimming took 3 bases from V and 0 from J, leaving 3 bases between them. Germline lookup yields CDR1 MDHEN and CDR2 SYDVKM. The CDR3 contains 13 residues. The CDR3 coding sequence is TGTGCCAGCAGTTTCTATAGCAATCAGCCCCAGCATTTT. Translating it yields CASSFYSNQPQHF.

This clonotype was recorded a few times. The chain couples TRBV27 to TRBJ1-6; TRBD1 agrees at 9 bases. J was trimmed by 7 bases and V by 0 bases; bases with no gene match: 7. Germline lookup yields CDR1 MNHEY and CDR2 SMNVEV (reference sequence). The CDR3 runs to 17 residues. As DNA, the CDR3 is TGTGCCAGCAGTTTATCTCCTTCGGGACAGGGCAATTCACCCCTCCACTTT. Translated: CASSLSPSGQGNSPLHF.

This clonotype was seen a handful of times. V and J are TRBV6-5 and TRBJ1-1; D unclear. The CDR3 is 11 amino acids. Looked up from germline, CDR1 is MNHEY and CDR2 is SVGAGI. V lost 6 bases to trimming and J lost 3 bases, with 5 bases between them. The chain's CDR3 is CASRRYTEAFF. The CDR3 nucleotides are TGTGCCAGCAGGAGGTACACTGAAGCTTTCTTT.

In its sample, this clonotype was seen many times. The chain recombines TRBV6-6 with TRBJ2-7; TRBD1 agrees at 7 bases. Germline V lookup: CDR1 MNHNY, CDR2 SVGAGI (reference sequence). V shed 6 bases and J 3 bases; nucleotides not matched to a gene: 8. This CDR3 has 14 residues. This CDR3 reads CASSTVTGNYEQYF. In DNA, the CDR3 is TGTGCCAGCAGCACCGTGACAGGGAACTACGAGCAGTACTTC.

By share of the sample, this clonotype is medium-sized. The chain is built from TRBV24-1 and TRBJ2-1, with D uncertain. Trimming removed 4 bases at V and 8 bases at J, with 11 bases between. CDR1 is KGHDR and CDR2 is SFDVKD in the germline V gene. The CDR3 sequence is 13 residues long. Here the CDR3 DNA reads TGTGCCACCAGTGACCTGACCGGTGATGAGCAGTTCTTC. As protein: CATSDLTGDEQFF.

This clonotype has a handful of counts. The rearrangement links TRBV30 to TRBJ2-1; the D gene is possibly TRBD1 (5 bases). Deletions cut 2 bases from V and 5 bases from J, with 10 bases between. Germline V gives CDR1 GTSNPN, CDR2 SVGIG (reference sequence). The CDR3 loop spans 13 amino acids. The CDR3 bases are TGTGCCTGGAGTACTGGACACAACAATGAGCAGTTCTTC. Translation: CAWSTGHNNEQFF.